This passage covers 30 T cell receptor beta chains from one sample sequenced in a study of persistence of HIV-infected CD4 T cells. Sequencing used immunoSEQ version 4 in survey mode. Measured with immunoSEQ multiplex PCR; TCRdb has only the in-frame clones, and not every one. The sample includes about 60,000 clones, about four fifths of them seen just once. These receptors' antigens are unknown. An overlapping HIV-1 Gag peptide pool stimulated these cells at 0.75 to 1 ug/peptide/mL. CD40L-negative CD69-negative CD45RO-high memory CD4+ T cells were sorted as populations depleted of antigen-responding cells. Sequencing was performed on CD4+ T cells sorted from PBMCs after 18-hour stimulation, taken from a patient who received antiretroviral therapy. The receptors originated from an adult man with HIV who was CMV-seropositive.

This clone showed up many times. V usage is TRBV5-1 and J usage is TRBJ1-2, with D possibly matching TRBD1 (5 bases). V was shortened by 0 bases and J by 4 bases, with 7 bases between the two germline ends. In germline, CDR1 is SGHRS, CDR2 YFSETQ. The CDR3 has 13 residues. This CDR3 reads CASSLDGGYGYTF. CDR3 bases: TGCGCCAGCAGCTTGGACGGGGGCTATGGCTACACCTTC.

The chain is built from TRBV19 and TRBJ2-2; 12 nucleotides align to TRBD2. This CDR3 spans 17 amino acids. V dropped 6 bases and J dropped 1; count of bases not matched to a gene: 6. Germline CDR1 is LNHDA and CDR2 is SQIVND (reference sequence). The chain's CDR3 is CASRKTSGGQNTGELFF. The CDR3 DNA reads as TGTGCCAGTAGGAAGACTAGCGGGGGCCAGAACACCGGGGAGCTGTTTTTT.

This sequence joins TRBV5-4 and TRBJ2-2, with TRBD1 matching over 8 bases. The CDR3 runs to 14 residues. Per the germline V gene, CDR1 is SGHNT and CDR2 is YYREEE (reference sequence). J was trimmed by 4 bases and V by 4 bases; bases with no gene match: 3. The CDR3 nucleotides read TGTGCCAGCAGCGCGGACAGGGCCACCGGGGAGCTGTTTTTT. Residues: CASSADRATGELFF.

This clone was seen once. The genes are TRBV7-3 and TRBJ2-2; D perhaps matches TRBD2 (6 bases). The CDR3 contains 14 residues. Trimming removed 5 bases at V and 5 bases at J, with 12 bases between. The V gene's germline CDR1 is SGHTA and CDR2 FQGTGA. In nucleotides, the CDR3 is TGTGCCAGCAGCCCGGGACTGGCAACCGGGGAGCTGTTTTTT. Amino acid sequence: CASSPGLATGELFF.

This clone has a handful of counts. The CDR3 DNA reads as TGTGCCAGCACCCTCAATATTATCTCTGGAAACACCATATATTTT. Its protein product is CASTLNIISGNTIYF. The V and J genes are TRBV3-1 (or the pseudogene TRBV3-2) and TRBJ1-3; no firm D call. V dropped 7 bases and J dropped 0 bases, with 13 bases sitting between them. In germline, CDR1 is LGHDT, CDR2 YNNKEL (reference sequence). The CDR3 is made up of 15 amino acids.

This clone was seen a single time. The V gene is TRBV6-5, the J gene TRBJ2-2; D unresolved. This CDR3 contains 14 residues. V was trimmed by 6 bases and J by 1 base, leaving 9 bases between them. Germline CDR1 reads MNHEY; CDR2 reads SVGAGI. For the CDR3, the DNA is TGTGCCAGCAGCGCAACCTGGAACACCGGGGAGCTGTTTTTT. Translated, it gives CASSATWNTGELFF.

The rearrangement links TRBV4-1 to TRBJ1-4, with D possibly matching TRBD1 (6 bases). The ends were cut back, 5 bases at V and 0 bases at J, with 13 bases in the middle. Germline CDR1 MGHRA, CDR2 YSYEKL. The CDR3 sequence is 16 residues long. Here the CDR3 reads CASSLQGSTTNEKLFF. For the CDR3, the DNA is TGCGCCAGCAGCTTACAGGGATCCACAACTAATGAAAAACTGTTTTTT.

This sequence joins TRBV19 and TRBJ1-2; 10 nucleotides match TRBD1. Germline CDR1 and CDR2: LNHDA and SQIVND (reference sequence). V trimming: 5 bases; J trimming: 4 bases; junction bases outside the gene matches: 7. The CDR3 is made up of 15 amino acids. CDR3 bases: TGTGCCAGTAGTTACGGACAGGGGGACTTCTATGGCTACACCTTC. Its protein is CASSYGQGDFYGYTF.

V is TRBV11-2 and J is TRBJ2-7; 9 bases line up with TRBD1. The V gene's germline CDR1 is SGHAT and CDR2 FQNNGV. This CDR3 spans 15 amino acids. V lost 3 bases and J lost 2; bases outside the gene matches: 5. CDR3 DNA sequence: TGTGCCAGCAGCTTTCCCGGGACAGGGACCTACGAGCAGTACTTC. It encodes CASSFPGTGTYEQYF.

This chain connects TRBV20-1 to TRBJ2-7; D not certain. Trimming shortened V by 3 bases and J by 5 bases, and 5 bases separated the two germline ends. Germline V gives CDR1 DFQATT, CDR2 SNEGSKA (reference sequence). This CDR3 region has 10 residues. For the CDR3, the DNA is TGCAGTGCTAGGGCGGACGAGCAGTACTTC. Protein product: CSARADEQYF.

The chain has TRBV5-1 and TRBJ1-1, with 8 bases that match TRBD1. V lost 4 bases, J lost 1 base, and 15 bases stayed unmatched. The CDR3 contains 18 residues. Germline V gene lookup returns CDR1 SGHRS and CDR2 YFSETQ. The CDR3 bases are TGCGCCAGCAGCCCATTACCCTCCTTGACAGGGGAGAACACTGAAGCTTTCTTT. It encodes CASSPLPSLTGENTEAFF.

This chain joins TRBV24-1 and TRBJ2-3, with D perhaps TRBD2 (7 bases). CDR3 length: 17 residues. V lost 1 base and J lost 0, with 13 bases in between. Germline CDR1 is KGHDR and CDR2 is SFDVKD. CDR3 loop: CATSDLRAGASTDTQYF. In DNA form, the CDR3 reads TGTGCCACCAGTGATTTAAGGGCGGGGGCTAGCACAGATACGCAGTATTTT.

The chain combines TRBV28 with TRBJ2-5; 7 bases align to TRBD1. The CDR3 sequence is 12 residues long. V trimming: 10 bases; J trimming: 5 bases; junction bases outside the gene matches: 7. The germline V gene has CDR1 MDHEN and CDR2 SYDVKM. For the CDR3, the DNA is TGTGCCATCACAGGGGATACGGAGACCCAGTACTTC. Amino acids: CAITGDTETQYF.

The V and J genes are TRBV5-6 and TRBJ1-4, with D possibly being TRBD1 (6 bases). The CDR3 covers 16 residues. Germline values: CDR1 SGHDT, CDR2 YYEEEE. Trimming took 1 base from V and 8 from J, leaving 18 bases between them. CDR3 residues: CASSLRVQGVGEKLFF. CDR3 DNA: TGTGCCAGCAGCTTGAGGGTACAGGGTGTAGGGGAAAAACTGTTTTTT.

The chain recombines TRBV6-6 with TRBJ2-3; TRBD1 matches at 8 bases. Germline CDR1 reads MNHNY; CDR2 reads SVGAGI (reference sequence). The CDR3 is made up of 16 amino acids. The V gene end was trimmed by 7 bases and the J gene end by 4 bases; junction bases not matched to a gene: 13. CDR3 in amino acids: CASTSYRTGLADTQYF. Written as DNA, the CDR3 is TGTGCCAGCACGTCCTATAGGACAGGGCTGGCAGATACGCAGTATTTT.

The genes are TRBV4-1 and TRBJ1-5, with D possibly matching TRBD1 (6 bases). The CDR3 sequence is 14 residues long. V gave up 4 bases and J gave up 3 bases, with 10 bases separating them. Germline-derived CDR1 and CDR2 are MGHRA and YSYEKL. The chain's CDR3 is CASSLDRNNQPQHF. In DNA form, the CDR3 reads TGCGCCAGCAGCCTGGACAGAAACAATCAGCCCCAGCATTTT.

This clone was seen more than once but under ten times. V and J are TRBV11-2 and TRBJ1-1; maybe TRBD1 (6 bases). The germline gives CDR1 SGHAT, CDR2 FQNNGV. There are 16 residues in the CDR3. Trimming removed 0 bases from V and 0 bases from J, with 11 bases in between. The CDR3 loop reads CASSLEGAGVNTEAFF. The CDR3 bases are TGTGCCAGCAGCTTAGAGGGGGCAGGGGTGAACACTGAAGCTTTCTTT.

CDR3 bases: TGTGCCACCGAATCGACAGGGACCTACAATGAGCAGTTCTTC. As protein: CATESTGTYNEQFF. The chain combines TRBV24-1 with TRBJ2-1; 7 bases line up with TRBD1. The J segment lost 2 bases and the V segment lost 9 bases, leaving 6 bases of the junction unmatched. The V gene's germline CDR1 is KGHDR and CDR2 SFDVKD. This CDR3 is built from 14 residues.

This rearrangement joins TRBV7-2 to TRBJ1-2, with no clear D. Germline V gene sequence: CDR1 SGHTA, CDR2 FQGNSA. The CDR3 has 13 amino acids. V lost 7 bases and J 8 bases, leaving 17 bases between the germline ends. The CDR3 spells CASKSRASGGYTF. The DNA of the CDR3 is TGTGCCAGCAAGTCTCGGGCGTCCGGGGGCTACACCTTC. The full variable domain, in which reference TRBV7-2 and TRBJ1-2 provide the parts outside the CDR3, is GAGVSQSPSNKVTEKGKDVELRCDPISGHTALYWYRQSLGQGLEFLIYFQGNSAPDKSGLPSDRFSAERTGGSVSTLTIQRTQQEDSAVYLCASKSRASGGYTFGSGTRLTVV.

The chain is built from TRBV25-1 and TRBJ1-2; D perhaps matches TRBD1 (6 bases). CDR3 length: 13 amino acids. The ends were cut back, 2 bases at V and 8 bases at J, with 12 bases in the middle. The germline gives CDR1 MGHDK, CDR2 SYGVNS. CDR3 sequence: CASSEAGAKGYTF. In nucleotides, the CDR3 is TGTGCCAGCAGTGAAGCAGGGGCGAAAGGCTACACCTTC.

This clone was counted a single time. The chain uses TRBV15 and TRBJ1-1; D remains ambiguous. Germline V gene data show CDR1 as LNHNV and CDR2 as YYDKDF (reference sequence). This CDR3 is built from 15 residues. V lost 5 bases and J 7 bases, leaving 20 bases between the germline ends. The CDR3 sequence: CATSPTYDPDREAFF. The CDR3 nucleotides are TGTGCCACCAGCCCAACGTACGACCCTGACCGTGAAGCTTTCTTT.

The rearrangement joins TRBV21-1 to TRBJ1-5; TRBD1, the table's D call, was not compared with the DNA. TRBV21-1 corresponds to a pseudogene. The CDR3 consists of 16 residues. CDR3 nucleotides: TGTGCCAGCAGCCACAAAGGGGACAGCCGATTTGGGCCCCAGCATTTT. As protein: CASSHKGDSRFGPQHF.

This sequence joins TRBV10-1 and TRBJ2-4, with no clear D. Germline CDR1 and CDR2: WNHNN and SYGVQD (reference sequence). The CDR3 is 16 amino acids. V gave up 0 bases and J gave up 0 bases, with 9 bases separating them. The CDR3 DNA is TGCGCCAGCAGTGAGTCGAATGACCCAGCCAAAAACATTCAGTACTTC. Encoded protein: CASSESNDPAKNIQYF.

For this clone: This CDR3 is also generated by other DNA sequences in the sample. The V call is TRBV5-1, the J call TRBJ2-4; D tentatively fits TRBD1 or TRBD2 (5 bases each). CDR1 and CDR2 (germline): SGHRS, YFSETQ. V lost 2 bases and J lost 0, with 12 bases in between. The CDR3 contains 16 residues. The CDR3 nucleotides are TGCGCCAGCAGCTTTGGGGGTCTACTAGCCAAAAACATTCAGTACTTC. This sequence encodes CASSFGGLLAKNIQYF.

This sequence joins TRBV6-1 and TRBJ1-5, with D possibly being TRBD1 (5 bases). Per germline, CDR1 MNHNS and CDR2 SASEGT. Deletions cut 7 bases from V and 9 bases from J, with 13 bases between. The CDR3 length is 12 residues. CDR3 DNA sequence: TGTGCCAGCACGGACGGGGGTCGGCCCCAGCATTTT. This gives the protein CASTDGGRPQHF.

The chain uses TRBV7-8 and TRBJ1-4; TRBD1 might be the D (5 bases). Germline CDR1 is SGHVS and CDR2 is FQNEAQ. V lost 7 bases to trimming and J lost 8 bases, with 17 bases between them. The length of the CDR3 is 14 residues. CDR3 nucleotides: TGTGCCAGCACCCTATGGGGGGGTGGGGAAAAACTGTTTTTT. This gives the protein CASTLWGGGEKLFF.

The V and J genes are TRBV2 and TRBJ1-1; possible D gene TRBD1, 5 bases. The ends were cut back, 7 bases at V and 0 bases at J, with 6 bases in the middle. The length of the CDR3 is 12 residues. Germline CDR1 is SNHLY and CDR2 is FYNNEI. CDR3 sequence reads: CASTRVNTEAFF. The CDR3 bases are TGTGCCAGCACCAGGGTGAACACTGAAGCTTTCTTT. The entire variable domain, with the rest obtained from reference TRBV2 and TRBJ1-1, is as follows: EPEVTQTPSHQVTQMGQEVILRCVPISNHLYFYWYRQILGQKVEFLVSFYNNEISEKSEIFDDQFSVERPDGSNFTLKIRSTKLEDSAMYFCASTRVNTEAFFGQGTRLTVV.

V and J are TRBV18 and TRBJ1-2, with 10 bases fitting TRBD1. Germline CDR1 reads KGHSH; CDR2 reads LQKENI. V lost 3 bases to trimming and J lost 7 bases; unmatched junction nucleotides: 5. This CDR3 comprises 14 residues. This chain's CDR3 is CASSPPGTGVGYTF. DNA of the CDR3: TGTGCCAGCTCACCGCCCGGGACAGGGGTTGGCTACACCTTC.

The chain joins TRBV19 to TRBJ2-1; no clear D. V shed 3 bases and J shed 7 bases, with 13 bases lying between them. Per the germline V gene, CDR1 is LNHDA and CDR2 is SQIVND (reference sequence). The length of the CDR3 is 14 residues. The CDR3 DNA reads TGTGCCAGTAGTATTGCCTCTTCTGGAAATGAGCAGTTCTTC. It yields the protein CASSIASSGNEQFF.

The chain has TRBV3-1 (or the pseudogene TRBV3-2) and TRBJ2-7; TRBD2 matches 7 bases. The CDR3 totals 11 residues. In germline, CDR1 is LGHDT, CDR2 YNNKEL (reference sequence). V lost 4 bases and J lost 7; bases outside the gene matches: 1. The CDR3 DNA is TGTGCCAGCAGCCGGGGAGGGGAGCAGTACTTC. Residues: CASSRGGEQYF.